Reported below is one T cell receptor (beta chain). Its antigen is not identified. This entry comes from a study of graft-versus-host responses after intestinal transplantation. Notes on the study in general: The authors found GvH clones in recipient marrow, some appearing first in ileum or blood.

This CDR3 has 13 amino acids. V was clipped by 5 bases and J by 1 base, with 10 bases between them. Per the germline V gene, CDR1 is SGHRS and CDR2 is YFSETQ. Method: immunoSEQ multiplex PCR; TCRdb's copy keeps in-frame clones and lacks some. The table includes about 120,000 clones, roughly 95% detected once. V usage is TRBV5-1 and J usage is TRBJ2-7, with D possibly matching TRBD1 (6 bases). The sequence derives from a human donor who received an intestinal transplant. The specimen comprised unstimulated CD8+ T cells sorted from spleen or lymph node cells, sampled before intestinal transplant. The CDR3 sequence is CASRRTDSYEQYF. In DNA, the CDR3 is TGCGCCAGCAGGAGGACAGATTCCTACGAGCAGTACTTC.